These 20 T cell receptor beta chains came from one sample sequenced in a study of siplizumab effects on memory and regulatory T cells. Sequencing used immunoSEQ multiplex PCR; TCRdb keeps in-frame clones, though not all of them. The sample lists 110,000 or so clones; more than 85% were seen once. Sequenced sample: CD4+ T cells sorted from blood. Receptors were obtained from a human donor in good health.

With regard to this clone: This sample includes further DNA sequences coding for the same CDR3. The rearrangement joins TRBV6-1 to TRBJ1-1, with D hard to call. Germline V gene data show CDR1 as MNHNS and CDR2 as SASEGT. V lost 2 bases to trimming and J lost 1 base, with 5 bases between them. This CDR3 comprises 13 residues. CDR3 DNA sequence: TGTGCCAGCAGTGAAAGAGGGAACACTGAAGCTTTCTTT. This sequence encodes CASSERGNTEAFF.

CDR3 DNA: TGTGCCAGCAGGCGGGGGCGTCAGGGAACTTACAATGAGCAGTTCTTC. Its translation: CASRRGRQGTYNEQFF. The chain uses TRBV27 and TRBJ2-1, with a possible D match to TRBD2 (7 bases). The CDR3 is made up of 16 amino acids. From germline, CDR1 is MNHEY and CDR2 SMNVEV (reference sequence). The V end was cut by 6 bases, the J end by 4 bases, with 19 bases between.

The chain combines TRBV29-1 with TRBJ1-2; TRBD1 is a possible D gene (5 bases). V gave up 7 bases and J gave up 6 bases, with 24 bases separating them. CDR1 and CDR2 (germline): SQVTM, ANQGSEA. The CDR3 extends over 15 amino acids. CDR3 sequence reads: CSARTWGKGSDGYTF. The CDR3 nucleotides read TGCAGCGCAAGAACCTGGGGGAAGGGTTCTGATGGCTACACCTTC. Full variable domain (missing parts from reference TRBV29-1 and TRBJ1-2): SAVISQKPSRDICQRGTSLTIQCQVDSQVTMMFWYRQQPGQSLTLIATANQGSEATYESGFVIDKFPISRPNLTFSTLTVSNMSPEDSSIYLCSARTWGKGSDGYTFGSGTRLTVV.

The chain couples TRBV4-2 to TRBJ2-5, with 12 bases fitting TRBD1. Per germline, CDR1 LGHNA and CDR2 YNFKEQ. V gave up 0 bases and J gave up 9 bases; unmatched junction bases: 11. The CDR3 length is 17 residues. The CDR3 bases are TGTGCCAGCAGCCAAGAGTGGGACAGGGGGCAGCCAAGGGCCCAGTACTTC. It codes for CASSQEWDRGQPRAQYF.

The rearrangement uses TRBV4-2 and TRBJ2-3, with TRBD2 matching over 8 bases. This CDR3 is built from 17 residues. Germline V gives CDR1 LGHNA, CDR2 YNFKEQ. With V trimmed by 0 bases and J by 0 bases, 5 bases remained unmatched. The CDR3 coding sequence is TGTGCCAGCAGCCAAGATCGGTCTAGCGGGAGCACAGATACGCAGTATTTT. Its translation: CASSQDRSSGSTDTQYF.

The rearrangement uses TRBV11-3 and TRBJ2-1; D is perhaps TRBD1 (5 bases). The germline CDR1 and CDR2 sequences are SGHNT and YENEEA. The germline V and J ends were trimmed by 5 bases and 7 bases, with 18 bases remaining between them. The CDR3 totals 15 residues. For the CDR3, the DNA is TGTGCCAGCAGCACGGCGGCAGGGAAGGGGAATGAGCAGTTCTTC. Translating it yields CASSTAAGKGNEQFF.

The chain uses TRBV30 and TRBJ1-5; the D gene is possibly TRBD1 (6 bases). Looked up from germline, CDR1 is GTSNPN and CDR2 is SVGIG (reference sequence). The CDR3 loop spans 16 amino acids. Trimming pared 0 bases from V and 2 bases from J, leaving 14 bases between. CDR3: CAWSVLGQGGNQPQHF. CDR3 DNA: TGTGCCTGGAGTGTATTGGGACAAGGGGGCAATCAGCCCCAGCATTTT.

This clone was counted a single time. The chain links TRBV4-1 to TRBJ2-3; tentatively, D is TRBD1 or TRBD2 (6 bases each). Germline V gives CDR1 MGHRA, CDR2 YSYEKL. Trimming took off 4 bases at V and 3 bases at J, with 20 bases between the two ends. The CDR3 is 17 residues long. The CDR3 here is CASSPLGGPFATDTQYF. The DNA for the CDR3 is TGCGCCAGCAGCCCCCTCGGGGGCCCGTTCGCAACAGATACGCAGTATTTT.

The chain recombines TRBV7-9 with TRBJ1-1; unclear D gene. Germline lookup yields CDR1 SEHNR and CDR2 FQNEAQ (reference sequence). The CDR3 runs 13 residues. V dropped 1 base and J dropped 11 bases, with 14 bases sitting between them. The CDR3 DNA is TGTGCCAGCAGCTTAGAAGAAGCAGGCCGGGCTTTCTTT. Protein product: CASSLEEAGRAFF.

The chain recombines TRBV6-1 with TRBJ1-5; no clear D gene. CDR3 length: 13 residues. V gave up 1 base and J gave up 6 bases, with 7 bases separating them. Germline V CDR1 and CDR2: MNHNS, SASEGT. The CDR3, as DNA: TGTGCCAGCAGTGAAGGAAGAGGTCAGCCCCAGCATTTT. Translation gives CASSEGRGQPQHF.

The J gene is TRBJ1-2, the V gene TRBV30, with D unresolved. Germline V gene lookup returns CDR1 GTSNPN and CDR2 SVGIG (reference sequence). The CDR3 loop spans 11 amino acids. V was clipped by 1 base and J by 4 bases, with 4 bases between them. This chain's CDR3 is CAWSGSYGYTF. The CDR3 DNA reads TGTGCCTGGAGTGGAAGCTATGGCTACACCTTC.

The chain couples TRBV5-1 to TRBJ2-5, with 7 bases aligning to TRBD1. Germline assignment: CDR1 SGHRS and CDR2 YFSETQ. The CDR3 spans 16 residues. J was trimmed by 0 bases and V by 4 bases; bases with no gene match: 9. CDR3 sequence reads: CASSATGQTYQETQYF. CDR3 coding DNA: TGCGCCAGCAGCGCAACGGGACAGACGTACCAAGAGACCCAGTACTTC.

For the CDR3, the DNA is TGTGCCAGCAGTAAAGACAGGGTGTACGAGCAGTACTTC. It translates to CASSKDRVYEQYF. This chain joins TRBV2 and TRBJ2-7, with 7 bases aligning to TRBD1. The CDR3 totals 13 residues. The germline gives CDR1 SNHLY, CDR2 FYNNEI. With V trimmed by 5 bases and J by 4 bases, 5 bases remained unmatched.

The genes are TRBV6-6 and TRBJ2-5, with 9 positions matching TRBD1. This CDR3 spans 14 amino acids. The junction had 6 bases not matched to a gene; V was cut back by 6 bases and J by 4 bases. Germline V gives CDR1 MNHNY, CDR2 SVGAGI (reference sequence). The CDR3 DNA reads TGTGCCAGCAGCTACAGGACAGGGGTAGAGACCCAGTACTTC. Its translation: CASSYRTGVETQYF.

The CDR3 nucleotides read TGTGCCAGCTCACCACGGCAAAGCTCCTACAATGAGCAGTTCTTC. Translated, it gives CASSPRQSSYNEQFF. The rearrangement links TRBV18 to TRBJ2-1; D unclear. This CDR3 is 15 amino acids long. Trimming stripped 1 base from V and 0 bases from J, with 7 bases between. Germline lookup yields CDR1 KGHSH and CDR2 LQKENI.

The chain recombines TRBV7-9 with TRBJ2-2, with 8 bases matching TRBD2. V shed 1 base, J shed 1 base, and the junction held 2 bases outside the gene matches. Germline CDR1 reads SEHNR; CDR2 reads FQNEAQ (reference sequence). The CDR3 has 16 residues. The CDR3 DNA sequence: TGTGCCAGCAGCTTAGGCGGGGGGTTGAACACCGGGGAGCTGTTTTTT. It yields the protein CASSLGGGLNTGELFF. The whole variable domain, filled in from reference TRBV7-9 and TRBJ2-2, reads DTGVSQNPRHKITKRGQNVTFRCDPISEHNRLYWYRQTLGQGPEFLTYFQNEAQLEKSRLLSDRFSAERPKGSFSTLEIQRTEQGDSAMYLCASSLGGGLNTGELFFGEGSRLTVL.

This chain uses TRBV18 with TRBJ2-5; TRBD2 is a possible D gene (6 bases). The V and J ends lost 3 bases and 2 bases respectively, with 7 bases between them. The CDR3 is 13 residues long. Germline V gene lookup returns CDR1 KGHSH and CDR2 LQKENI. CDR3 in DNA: TGTGCCAGCTCACCGGGACTGCAAGAGACCCAGTACTTC. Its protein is CASSPGLQETQYF.

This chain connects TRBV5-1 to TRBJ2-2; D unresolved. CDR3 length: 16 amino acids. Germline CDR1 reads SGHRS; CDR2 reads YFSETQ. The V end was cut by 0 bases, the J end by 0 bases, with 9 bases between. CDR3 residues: CASSLVSLPNTGELFF. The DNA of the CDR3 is TGCGCCAGCAGCTTGGTTAGTTTACCGAACACCGGGGAGCTGTTTTTT. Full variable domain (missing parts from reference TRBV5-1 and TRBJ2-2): KAGVTQTPRYLIKTRGQQVTLSCSPISGHRSVSWYQQTPGQGLQFLFEYFSETQRNKGNFPGRFSGRQFSNSRSEMNVSTLELGDSALYLCASSLVSLPNTGELFFGEGSRLTVL.

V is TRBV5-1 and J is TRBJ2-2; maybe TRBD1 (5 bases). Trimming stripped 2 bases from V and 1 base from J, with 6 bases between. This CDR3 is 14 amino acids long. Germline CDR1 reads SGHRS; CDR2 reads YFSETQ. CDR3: CASSFGQNTGELFF. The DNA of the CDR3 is TGCGCCAGCAGCTTCGGACAGAACACCGGGGAGCTGTTTTTT.

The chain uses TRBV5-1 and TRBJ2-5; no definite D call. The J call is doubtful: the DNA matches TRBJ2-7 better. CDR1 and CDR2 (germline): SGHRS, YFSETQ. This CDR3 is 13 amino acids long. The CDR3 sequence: CASSSAGSYEQYF. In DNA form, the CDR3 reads TGCGCCAGCAGCTCGGCAGGCTCCTACGAGCAGTACTTC.